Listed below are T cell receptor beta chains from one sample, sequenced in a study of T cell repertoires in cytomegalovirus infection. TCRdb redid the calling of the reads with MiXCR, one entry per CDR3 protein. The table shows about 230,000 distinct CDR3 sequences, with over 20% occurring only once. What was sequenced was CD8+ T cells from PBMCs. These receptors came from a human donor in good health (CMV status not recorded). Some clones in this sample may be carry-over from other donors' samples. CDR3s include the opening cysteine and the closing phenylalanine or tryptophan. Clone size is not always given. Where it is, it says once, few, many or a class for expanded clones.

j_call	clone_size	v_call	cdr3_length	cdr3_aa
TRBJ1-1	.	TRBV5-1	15	CASSLGQGGTTEAFF
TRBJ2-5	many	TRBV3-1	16	CASSLSTSPMRETQYF
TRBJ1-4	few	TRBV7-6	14	CASSEIPNNEKLFF
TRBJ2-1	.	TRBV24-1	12	CATRSWANEQFF
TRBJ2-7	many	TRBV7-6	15	CASSPRDGLSYEQYF
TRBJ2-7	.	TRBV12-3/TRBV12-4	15	CASNHGGSGTYEQYF
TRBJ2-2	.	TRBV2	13	CASSEQDTGELFF
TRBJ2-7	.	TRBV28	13	CASRGQRGYEQYF
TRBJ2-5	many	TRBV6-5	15	CASSYSGGTGETQYF
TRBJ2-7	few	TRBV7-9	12	CASSLAESEQYF
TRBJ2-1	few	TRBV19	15	CASSVSGSSYNEQFF
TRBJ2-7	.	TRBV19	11	CASSAGVEQYF
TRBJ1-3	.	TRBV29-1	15	CSVGGDWGSGNTIYF
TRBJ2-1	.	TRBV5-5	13	CASPGTEGYEQFF
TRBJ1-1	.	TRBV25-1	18	CASSGKPGQGLLSAEAFF
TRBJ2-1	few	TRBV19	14	CASSIYSSYNEQFF
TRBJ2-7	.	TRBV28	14	CASSRTATSYEQYF
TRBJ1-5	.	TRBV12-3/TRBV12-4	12	CASSPPNQPQHF
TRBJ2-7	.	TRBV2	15	CASSEGQVGSYEQYF
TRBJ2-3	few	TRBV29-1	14	CSAEWAGGPDTQYF
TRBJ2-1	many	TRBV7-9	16	CASSLVGQGFYNEQFF
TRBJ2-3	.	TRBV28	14	CATANWDSTDTQYF
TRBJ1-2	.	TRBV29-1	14	CSVSDRIVLDGYTF
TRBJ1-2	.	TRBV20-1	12	CSARDSYYGYTF
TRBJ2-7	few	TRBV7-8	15	CASSPGLAINYEQYF
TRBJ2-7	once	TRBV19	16	CASSIGAGTGSYEQYF
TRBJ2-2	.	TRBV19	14	CASSVSLNTGELFF
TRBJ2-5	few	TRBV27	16	CASSPQTGGYGETQYF
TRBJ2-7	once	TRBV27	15	CASSLAGGLIYEQYF
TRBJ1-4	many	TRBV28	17	CASSLSLTGALNEKLFF
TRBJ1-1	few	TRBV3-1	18	CASSQPPGQGPQNTEAFF
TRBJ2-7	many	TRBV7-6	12	CASSSLVMEQYF
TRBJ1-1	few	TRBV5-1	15	CASSSGPFLNTEAFF